This TCR beta chain comes out of a study of Graves' ophthalmopathy and Graves' hyperthyroidism. V dropped 4 bases and J dropped 6 bases, with 13 bases sitting between them. Germline CDR1 is SGHVS and CDR2 is FQNEAQ. The CDR3 runs to 13 residues. RNA served as the template for amplifying TCR beta CDR3 regions. HTBI-primed RT-PCR formed the first round, and a multiplex PCR formed the second. A single record per CDR3 protein comes from TCRdb applying MiXCR to the multiplex PCR reads. Among 200,000 to 250,000 distinct CDR3 sequences listed, about 32% were seen once. This chain connects TRBV7-8 to TRBJ2-7, with D perhaps matching TRBD2 (6 bases). The receptor was isolated from a man over 45 with Graves' ophthalmopathy. Sequencing used peripheral blood. CDR3 amino acids: CASSSLTSSEQYF. The CDR3 region has the DNA TGTGCCAGCAGCTCCCTGACTAGTTCCGAGCAGTACTTC.